The present T cell receptor (beta chain) was sequenced within a study of breast tumors, draining lymph nodes, adjacent tissues (dated by TCRdb to between 2015 and 2016). As for the study more broadly: The study compared TCR beta repertoires across tumor, adjacent nontumor tissue and axillary lymph nodes from breast cancer patients. The study aimed to assess the relationships and possible T-cell exchange between tumor, surrounding tissue and draining lymph node repertoires in human breast cancer. Study-wide findings and limitations: Tumors showed preferential V and J gene usage, and their T-cell repertoire diversity fell below that of lymph nodes yet above that of nontumor tissue. Tumor and nontumor tissue repertoires were significantly more similar in luminal-like than in basal-like breast cancer. The study presented the conclusion that tumor T cells originate in lymph nodes as consistent with a hypothesis, not as something directly demonstrated. The data were considered consistent with the idea that most tumor T cells come from the lymph node and then expand in tumor tissue.

The CDR3 starts with the cysteine, ends with the phenylalanine, and has 13 residues. Only the CDR3 portion is preserved as DNA: 39 bases, with reading frame beginning at the first base. V and J are truncated by 0 bases and 6 bases respectively, leaving an intervening sequence of 9 bases. CDR1 and CDR2 (SGDLS, YYNGEE) derive from the germline V gene. There are many counts of this clonotype. The clone's antigen remains unknown. No much larger clone exists at a distance of one base, and base qualities are not known. The sequencer was an Illumina HiSeq 2000. Multiplex PCR amplification was used to generate the TCR beta chain libraries. The amplified TCR beta chain products were analyzed by high-throughput sequencing. TCRdb reprocessed the public reads (quality trimming at Q25 with fastp, clone calling with MiXCR) and kept in-frame beta chains. Records with the same CDR3 protein are collapsed into one entry carrying the most frequent genes and DNA. The sample table lists approximately 230,000 distinct CDR3 sequences, less than 35% of them with a count of one. Under 4.5% of the sample rests with the top ten.

The axillary draining lymph nodes of breast cancer patients were the source of the lymph node samples. The receptor comes from a female donor with breast cancer. Some clones in this sample may be carry-over from other donors' samples. The chain is assembled from TRBV9 and TRBJ1-2; no D segment can be confidently identified. The sample taken for sequencing was axillary lymph node tissue. The DNA reads TGTGCCAGCAGCGTAGTAGCCGGAAATGGCTACACCTTC. It translates as CASSVVAGNGYTF.